These 5 T cell receptor beta chains came from one sample sequenced in a study of blood T cell repertoires in COVID-19. Generated by immunoSEQ multiplex PCR, the TCRdb table keeps only in-frame clones and is missing some. Here the sample spans approximately 670,000 clones, 85% to 90% being singletons. The sample was peripheral blood. These TCRs come from a young woman with acute or convalescent COVID-19.

The chain has TRBV19 and TRBJ1-2, with D maybe TRBD1 (6 bases). CDR1 and CDR2 (germline): LNHDA, SQIVND (reference sequence). The CDR3 runs to 15 residues. V was pared by 7 bases and J by 4 bases, with 19 bases between. Here the CDR3 reads CASNPGHRTFYGYTF. CDR3 DNA: TGTGCCAGTAACCCGGGACACCGGACATTCTATGGCTACACCTTC.

The rearrangement links TRBV27 to TRBJ1-2, with D possibly being TRBD1 (6 bases). CDR3 length: 14 residues. V was trimmed by 6 bases and J by 0 bases, leaving 11 bases between them. CDR1 and CDR2 (germline): MNHEY, SMNVEV (reference sequence). The CDR3 DNA is TGTGCCAGCAGCCAAGGGGGACCTAACTATGGCTACACCTTC. Translation gives CASSQGGPNYGYTF.

The J gene is TRBJ2-5, the V gene TRBV6-5; perhaps TRBD1 as D (5 bases). The germline V and J ends were trimmed by 7 bases and 1 base, with 16 bases remaining between them. Germline V gives CDR1 MNHEY, CDR2 SVGAGI. The CDR3 totals 15 residues. CDR3 nucleotide sequence: TGTGCCAGCACCCCAATGGGCAGGGCCCAAGAGACCCAGTACTTC. Amino acid sequence: CASTPMGRAQETQYF.

The chain carries TRBV12-5 and TRBJ2-3, with TRBD2 as a possible D gene (5 bases). Germline V CDR1 and CDR2: LGHNT, FRNRAP. V shed 1 base and J shed 4 bases, with 15 bases lying between them. The CDR3 runs 16 residues. The CDR3 sequence is CASGLARKRVADTQYF. CDR3 sequence (DNA): TGTGCTAGTGGTTTGGCCCGTAAGAGGGTGGCAGATACGCAGTATTTT.

The chain employs TRBV19 and TRBJ1-4; no reliable D call. The V gene lost 1 base and the J gene lost 3 bases, with 30 bases spanning the gap. The CDR3 is 22 residues long. Germline V gene data show CDR1 as LNHDA and CDR2 as SQIVND (reference sequence). CDR3 residues: CASSIVTAWESLLTRSNEKLFF. The CDR3 bases are TGTGCCAGTAGTATAGTCACGGCGTGGGAGAGCCTTCTCACGCGTTCTAATGAAAAACTGTTTTTT. Together with reference TRBV19 and TRBJ1-4, the CDR3 gives the full variable domain: DGGITQSPKYLFRKEGQNVTLSCEQNLNHDAMYWYRQDPGQGLRLIYYSQIVNDFQKGDIAEGYSVSREKKESFPLTVTSAQKNPTAFYLCASSIVTAWESLLTRSNEKLFFGSGTQLSVL.